The 28 T cell receptor beta chains below all came from one sample that was sequenced in a study of shared clonotypes between healthy human individuals. The repertoire was sequenced with immunoSEQ multiplex PCR; TCRdb's copy has only in-frame clones and lacks some. The table lists some 1,400,000 clones, more than 95% of them singletons. Sequencing input: naive CD4+ T cells sorted from blood. Subset described: CD45RA+ positively selected. The receptors originated from a man between 25 and 39 years old in good health.

This clone appeared once. The chain carries TRBV10-2 and TRBJ1-2, with TRBD1 matching over 8 bases. The germline CDR1 and CDR2 sequences are WSHSY and SAAADI. After removal of 1 base from V and 7 bases from J, the junction contained 14 bases not matched to a gene. The CDR3 runs to 17 residues. Here the CDR3 reads CASSELGLRRGPSGYTF. CDR3 in DNA: TGCGCCAGCAGTGAGTTGGGCCTCCGCAGGGGGCCCTCTGGCTACACCTTC.

The chain employs TRBV14 and TRBJ2-7; TRBD2 is a possible D gene (5 bases). V gave up 0 bases and J gave up 0 bases, with 9 bases separating them. CDR1 is SGHDN and CDR2 is FVKESK in the germline V gene. This CDR3 has 15 residues. In DNA, the CDR3 is TGTGCCAGCAGCCAAGACAGGACTTACTCCTACGAGCAGTACTTC. This encodes CASSQDRTYSYEQYF.

This clone was counted only a few times. The J gene is TRBJ1-2, the V gene TRBV10-3, with TRBD1 identical over 8 bases. The junction had 4 bases not matched to a gene; V was cut back by 7 bases and J by 6 bases. The CDR3 loop spans 12 amino acids. The germline V gene has CDR1 ENHRY and CDR2 SYGVKD. The CDR3 nucleotides read TGTGCCATCACCCAGACAGGGGATGGCTACACCTTC. Its translation: CAITQTGDGYTF.

The rearrangement uses TRBV5-1 and TRBJ2-2; 10 positions match TRBD1. This CDR3 comprises 16 residues. The J segment lost 3 bases and the V segment lost 4 bases, leaving 6 bases of the junction unmatched. Germline V lookup: CDR1 SGHRS, CDR2 YFSETQ. The CDR3 loop is CASSPSGTGDTGELFF. In DNA, the CDR3 is TGCGCCAGCAGCCCCTCCGGGACAGGGGACACCGGGGAGCTGTTTTTT.

The chain links TRBV18 to TRBJ2-3; TRBD2 matches 11 bases. The J segment lost 2 bases and the V segment lost 4 bases, leaving 5 bases of the junction unmatched. Germline loops: CDR1 KGHSH, CDR2 LQKENI. This CDR3 contains 16 residues. CDR3 DNA sequence: TGTGCCAGCTCACAGGGACTAGCGGAGTTCACAGATACGCAGTATTTT. It specifies CASSQGLAEFTDTQYF.

The J gene is TRBJ1-4, the V gene TRBV5-4; TRBD1 is a possible D gene (5 bases). The CDR3 contains 16 residues. CDR1 is SGHNT and CDR2 is YYREEE in the germline V gene (reference sequence). With 4 bases removed from V and 4 bases from J, the gap between germline ends came to 17 bases. The CDR3 reads CASSRGALQVNEKLFF. CDR3 in DNA: TGTGCCAGCAGCCGTGGGGCCCTGCAGGTTAATGAAAAACTGTTTTTT. Looking up the rest from reference TRBV5-4 and TRBJ1-4 gives the full variable domain: ETGVTQSPTHLIKTRGQQVTLRCSSQSGHNTVSWYQQALGQGPQFIFQYYREEENGRGNFPPRFSGLQFPNYSSELNVNALELDDSALYLCASSRGALQVNEKLFFGSGTQLSVL.

This clone turned up a few times. The chain joins TRBV6-5 to TRBJ2-2; 12 nucleotides align to TRBD2. Trimming at V came to 2 bases and at J to 6 bases, leaving 4 bases not matched to a gene. Germline CDR1 reads MNHEY; CDR2 reads SVGAGI. The CDR3 is 16 amino acids. CDR3 amino acids: CASSYLTSGRPGELFF. CDR3 DNA: TGTGCCAGCAGTTACCTGACTAGCGGGAGACCCGGGGAGCTGTTTTTT.

The V and J genes are TRBV7-9 and TRBJ2-3; 10 nucleotides line up with TRBD2. V dropped 2 bases and J dropped 5; count of bases not matched to a gene: 13. CDR3 length equals 18 residues. Germline CDR1 and CDR2: SEHNR and FQNEAQ (reference sequence). The CDR3 sequence: CASSLTSWASGRLDTQYF. The CDR3 DNA follows: TGTGCCAGCAGCTTAACTAGCTGGGCTAGCGGGAGATTAGATACGCAGTATTTT. Supplemented by reference TRBV7-9 and TRBJ2-3, the full variable domain reads DTGVSQNPRHKITKRGQNVTFRCDPISEHNRLYWYRQTLGQGPEFLTYFQNEAQLEKSRLLSDRFSAERPKGSFSTLEIQRTEQGDSAMYLCASSLTSWASGRLDTQYFGPGTRLTVL.

This clone was seen a handful of times. The V gene is TRBV5-1, the J gene TRBJ1-2; a weak D match, TRBD1 (5 bases). This CDR3 spans 16 amino acids. V was cut by 4 bases and J by 0 bases, with 16 bases left in between. Germline V gene sequence: CDR1 SGHRS, CDR2 YFSETQ. The CDR3 region is CASSLTGTEANYGYTF. The CDR3 DNA reads as TGCGCCAGCAGCCTCACCGGGACGGAAGCTAACTATGGCTACACCTTC.

This chain uses TRBV7-3 with TRBJ2-7; 9 positions agree with TRBD2. There are 19 residues in the CDR3. Germline-derived CDR1 and CDR2 are SGHTA and FQGTGA. V trimming: 5 bases; J trimming: 2 bases; junction bases outside the gene matches: 19. The CDR3 region is CASSPQPLGLAGTPYEQYF. CDR3 nucleotides: TGTGCCAGCAGCCCACAACCCCTGGGCCTAGCGGGAACCCCCTACGAGCAGTACTTC.

The chain joins TRBV5-1 to TRBJ2-7; the match to TRBD2 covers 12 bases. In germline, CDR1 is SGHRS, CDR2 YFSETQ. Germline trimming cut 0 bases from V and 10 bases from J; bases unmatched to any gene: 8. The CDR3 is 15 residues long. The CDR3 nucleotides read TGCGCCAGCAGCTTGGTTTCTAGCGGGAGGGCCCAACAGTACTTC. It specifies CASSLVSSGRAQQYF.

The chain uses TRBV5-6 and TRBJ2-2; D is uncertain. V was cut by 1 base and J by 7 bases, with 5 bases left in between. The germline gives CDR1 SGHDT, CDR2 YYEEEE. The length of the CDR3 is 12 residues. CDR3 in amino acids: CASSLIGGELFF. The DNA for the CDR3 is TGTGCCAGCAGCTTGATCGGCGGGGAGCTGTTTTTT.

This clone was found a few times. This chain connects TRBV5-6 to TRBJ2-7; D assignment may be TRBD1 or TRBD2 (5 bases each). This CDR3 has 14 residues. Germline CDR1 SGHDT, CDR2 YYEEEE. The V gene lost 4 bases and the J gene lost 3 bases, with 14 bases spanning the gap. The CDR3 loop is CASSEPGRSYEQYF. CDR3 bases: TGTGCCAGCAGCGAACCGGGACGGAGCTACGAGCAGTACTTC. Drawing the rest from reference TRBV5-6 and TRBJ2-7, the complete variable domain is DAGVTQSPTHLIKTRGQQVTLRCSPKSGHDTVSWYQQALGQGPQFIFQYYEEEERQRGNFPDRFSGHQFPNYSSELNVNALLLGDSALYLCASSEPGRSYEQYFGPGTRLTVT.

The gene calls are TRBV5-5 and TRBJ2-2; D ambiguous. The CDR3 sequence is 14 residues long. Trimming took 4 bases from V and 0 from J, leaving 7 bases between them. The germline V gene has CDR1 SGHKS and CDR2 YYEKEE (reference sequence). CDR3 region: CASSPQANTGELFF. The DNA of the CDR3 is TGTGCCAGCAGCCCCCAGGCGAACACCGGGGAGCTGTTTTTT.

This clone showed up just once. This sequence joins TRBV7-8 and TRBJ2-7, with D possibly TRBD1 on 7 matching bases. Trimming removed 2 bases at V and 2 bases at J, with 25 bases between. From germline, CDR1 is SGHVS and CDR2 FQNEAQ. The CDR3 spans 19 residues. CDR3 coding DNA: TGTGCCAGCAGCTTACGGTGGGCGCAGGGGGGAGGCCGGACCTACGAGCAGTACTTC. Protein: CASSLRWAQGGGRTYEQYF. Complete variable domain (other parts from reference TRBV7-8 and TRBJ2-7): GAGVSQSPRYKVAKRGQDVALRCDPISGHVSLFWYQQALGQGPEFLTYFQNEAQLDKSGLPSDRFFAERPEGSVSTLKIQRTQQEDSAVYLCASSLRWAQGGGRTYEQYFGPGTRLTVT.

The chain uses TRBV28 and TRBJ1-4; TRBD1 matches at 7 bases. Germline lookup yields CDR1 MDHEN and CDR2 SYDVKM. V gave up 4 bases and J gave up 11 bases; unmatched junction bases: 13. CDR3 length equals 15 residues. The CDR3 here is CASSSTTGIPQKLFF. The CDR3 bases are TGTGCCAGCAGTTCCACGACAGGGATCCCCCAGAAACTGTTTTTT.

This chain uses TRBV5-1 with TRBJ2-7, with TRBD1 matching 8 bases. Trimming cost V 4 bases and J 2 bases; bases outside gene matches: 11. This CDR3 region has 16 residues. Germline CDR1 and CDR2: SGHRS and YFSETQ. The DNA of the CDR3 is TGCGCCAGCAGCGCAGCGACAGGGGACGTCCCCTACGAGCAGTACTTC. It yields the protein CASSAATGDVPYEQYF.

The chain recombines TRBV7-3 with TRBJ1-5, with TRBD1 as a possible D gene (6 bases). The CDR3 is made up of 12 amino acids. Germline CDR1 SGHTA, CDR2 FQGTGA. V was trimmed by 2 bases and J by 10 bases, leaving 9 bases between them. The CDR3 coding sequence is TGTGCCAGCAGCTTACTTGGGGGCCCCCAGCATTTT. Amino acid sequence: CASSLLGGPQHF.

The gene calls are TRBV5-6 and TRBJ1-3; no definite D call. The CDR3 sequence is 15 residues long. Trimming shortened V by 1 base and J by 3 bases, and 11 bases separated the two germline ends. Germline V gives CDR1 SGHDT, CDR2 YYEEEE. The CDR3 spells CASSLWRNGGNTIYF. The CDR3 DNA follows: TGTGCCAGCAGCTTGTGGCGGAACGGTGGAAACACCATATATTTT.

V is TRBV12-5 and J is TRBJ2-1, with a weak D call TRBD1 (6 bases). The CDR3 is 18 residues long. V was clipped by 1 base and J by 0 bases, with 16 bases between them. Germline CDR1 reads LGHNT; CDR2 reads FRNRAP. The DNA for the CDR3 is TGTGCTAGTGGTTTGGAAAAAGGGACAAAGAGCTCCTACAATGAGCAGTTCTTC. It is translated as CASGLEKGTKSSYNEQFF.

The genes are TRBV10-3 and TRBJ1-4; unclear D gene. The CDR3 length is 17 residues. Trimming left V 5 bases short and J 3 bases short, with 19 bases between. Per germline, CDR1 ENHRY and CDR2 SYGVKD. CDR3 sequence (DNA): TGTGCCATCAGTACTTCCGGATTGGCAATACCTAATGAAAAACTGTTTTTT. This translates into CAISTSGLAIPNEKLFF.

This chain uses TRBV27 with TRBJ2-5; no firm D call. CDR3 length equals 14 residues. The germline gives CDR1 MNHEY, CDR2 SMNVEV (reference sequence). With 0 bases removed from V and 1 base from J, the gap between germline ends came to 6 bases. The CDR3 nucleotides read TGTGCCAGCAGTTTATCTCGGGTCCAAGAGACCCAGTACTTC. Amino acid sequence: CASSLSRVQETQYF.

The chain links TRBV28 to TRBJ2-5; D ambiguous. Trimming cost V 3 bases and J 5 bases, with 7 bases left between them. Per the germline V gene, CDR1 is MDHEN and CDR2 is SYDVKM. The CDR3 is 12 amino acids. Here the CDR3 reads CASSFTRETQYF. DNA for the CDR3: TGTGCCAGCAGTTTTACCAGGGAGACCCAGTACTTC.

This chain uses TRBV5-1 with TRBJ1-2, with a weak D call TRBD1 (6 bases). This CDR3 is built from 14 residues. Trimming pared 4 bases from V and 4 bases from J, leaving 14 bases between. Germline V lookup: CDR1 SGHRS, CDR2 YFSETQ. The CDR3 spells CASSMNRDLYGYTF. For the CDR3, the DNA is TGCGCCAGCAGCATGAACAGGGACCTCTATGGCTACACCTTC.

CDR3 DNA: TGTGCCAGCAGCCAAGATTACGGACTAGAGAACATTCAGTACTTC. Encoded protein: CASSQDYGLENIQYF. The chain employs TRBV14 and TRBJ2-4, with 7 bases lining up with TRBD2. The CDR3 runs 15 residues. CDR1 and CDR2 (germline): SGHDN, FVKESK. With V trimmed by 0 bases and J by 7 bases, 6 bases remained unmatched.

This clone showed up just a few times. This chain connects TRBV7-9 to TRBJ2-5; D might be TRBD1 or TRBD2, each matching 5 bases. The CDR3 totals 12 residues. Trimming took 5 bases from V and 5 from J, leaving 9 bases between them. CDR1 and CDR2 from the germline V gene are SEHNR and FQNEAQ (reference sequence). Here the CDR3 reads CASSGTRETQYF. The CDR3 DNA reads TGTGCCAGCAGCGGGACGAGGGAGACCCAGTACTTC.

The chain joins TRBV30 to TRBJ2-1; no firm D call. V lost 6 bases and J lost 4, with 16 bases in between. Germline lookup yields CDR1 GTSNPN and CDR2 SVGIG (reference sequence). This CDR3 spans 14 amino acids. The CDR3 region has the DNA TGTGCCTGCGCCCCTTATGGGCTGTACAATGAGCAGTTCTTC. Protein sequence: CACAPYGLYNEQFF.

The V and J genes are TRBV5-6 and TRBJ2-5, with 10 bases fitting TRBD2. CDR1 is SGHDT, CDR2 YYEEEE, per germline. The CDR3 extends over 15 amino acids. V lost 3 bases and J lost 0; bases outside the gene matches: 2. Here the CDR3 reads CASSSSGGYQETQYF. For the CDR3, the DNA is TGTGCCAGCAGCTCTAGCGGGGGTTACCAAGAGACCCAGTACTTC.